The 14 T cell receptor beta chains listed next were all sequenced from one sample in a study of blood T cell repertoires in COVID-19. Assay: immunoSEQ multiplex PCR; the TCRdb copy retains only in-frame clones and omits some. This table has 150,000 to 200,000 clones, 80% appearing once. Sequenced sample: PBMCs or T cells enriched from blood (not recorded which). These receptor sequences come from a man aged 60 to 75 who had been exposed to COVID-19.

CDR3 sequence (DNA): TGTGCCAGCCTCTGGGGCCGGGGGAGCACCGGGGAGCTGTTTTTT. It translates to CASLWGRGSTGELFF. The chain has TRBV6-5 and TRBJ2-2; TRBD2 is a possible D gene (6 bases). The CDR3 is made up of 15 amino acids. V lost 8 bases, J lost 4 bases, and 17 bases lay in between. Looked up from germline, CDR1 is MNHEY and CDR2 is SVGAGI.

Comment on this clone: The sample contains more than one DNA sequence encoding this CDR3. This sequence joins TRBV19 and TRBJ2-7; 10 bases line up with TRBD1. The CDR3 spans 15 residues. CDR1 is LNHDA and CDR2 is SQIVND in the germline V gene (reference sequence). The J segment lost 2 bases and the V segment lost 5 bases, leaving 6 bases of the junction unmatched. CDR3: CASSDRDRGAYEQYF. As DNA, the CDR3 is TGTGCCAGTAGTGACCGGGACAGGGGCGCCTACGAGCAGTACTTC.

This clone appeared once. This chain connects TRBV28 to TRBJ1-4; D gene ambiguous. Looked up from germline, CDR1 is MDHEN and CDR2 is SYDVKM. This CDR3 has 16 amino acids. The V end lost 4 bases, the J end lost 1 base, and 13 bases lay between the germline ends. CDR3 sequence: CASSSSGAGTNEKLFF. The CDR3 bases are TGTGCCAGCAGTTCATCAGGAGCGGGAACTAATGAAAAACTGTTTTTT.

The V call is TRBV29-1, the J call TRBJ2-1; 7 nucleotides align to TRBD2. V lost 6 bases to trimming and J lost 4 bases; unmatched junction nucleotides: 6. This CDR3 has 13 residues. Germline-derived CDR1 and CDR2 are SQVTM and ANQGSEA. This chain's CDR3 is CSVATSEYNEQFF. CDR3 in DNA: TGCAGCGTGGCTACTAGCGAGTACAATGAGCAGTTCTTC.

The J gene is TRBJ2-2, the V gene TRBV29-1, with TRBD2 matching over 10 bases. The CDR3 is 13 amino acids. J was trimmed by 6 bases and V by 8 bases; bases with no gene match: 6. Germline CDR1 SQVTM, CDR2 ANQGSEA. The CDR3 sequence: CSTSGREAGELFF. For the CDR3, the DNA is TGCAGCACGAGCGGGAGGGAGGCCGGGGAGCTGTTTTTT.

The V and J genes are TRBV7-2 and TRBJ2-3; 8 positions agree with TRBD1. The CDR3 has 16 residues. Germline V lookup: CDR1 SGHTA, CDR2 FQGNSA. V dropped 0 bases and J dropped 3; count of bases not matched to a gene: 5. CDR3 region: CASSLAVRGRTDTQYF. The CDR3 DNA follows: TGTGCCAGCAGCTTAGCGGTCAGGGGGCGGACAGATACGCAGTATTTT.

The chain joins TRBV7-2 to TRBJ2-3; tentative D call: TRBD2 (5 bases). Looked up from germline, CDR1 is SGHTA and CDR2 is FQGNSA. This CDR3 comprises 18 residues. Trimming pared 4 bases from V and 4 bases from J, leaving 24 bases between. DNA for the CDR3: TGTGCCAGCAGCTCGCCTTCCCTTAGCGCGAACGGGGCAGATACGCAGTATTTT. Its protein is CASSSPSLSANGADTQYF.

This clone has a handful of counts. V is TRBV3-1 (or the pseudogene TRBV3-2) and J is TRBJ2-1; maybe TRBD1 (6 bases). Looked up from germline, CDR1 is LGHDT and CDR2 is YNNKEL (reference sequence). The CDR3 extends over 16 amino acids. The ends were cut back, 1 base at V and 3 bases at J, with 13 bases in the middle. For the CDR3, the DNA is TGTGCCAGCAGCCAAGTGGGGCAGGGGTACTACAATGAGCAGTTCTTC. It yields the protein CASSQVGQGYYNEQFF.

The chain has TRBV27 and TRBJ1-2; D ambiguous. Germline values: CDR1 MNHEY, CDR2 SMNVEV (reference sequence). This CDR3 comprises 14 residues. V was pared by 6 bases and J by 8 bases, with 19 bases between. CDR3 loop: CASRTNGRRGGYTF. The DNA for the CDR3 is TGTGCCAGCAGAACCAACGGACGGCGCGGGGGCTACACCTTC.

The gene calls are TRBV30 and TRBJ1-6; the D gene is possibly TRBD1 (5 bases). Trimming shortened V by 4 bases and J by 8 bases, and 15 bases separated the two germline ends. There are 14 residues in the CDR3. The germline V gene encodes CDR1 GTSNPN and CDR2 SVGIG (reference sequence). Here the CDR3 DNA reads TGTGCCTGGAACTCCGGGACTGCCCATTCACCCCTCCACTTT. This translates into CAWNSGTAHSPLHF.

This clone was seen only a few times. The chain recombines TRBV5-1 with TRBJ1-2; D may be TRBD1 (6 bases). The CDR3 runs to 14 residues. Germline values: CDR1 SGHRS, CDR2 YFSETQ. Trimming removed 0 bases at V and 7 bases at J, with 13 bases between. The CDR3 coding sequence is TGCGCCAGCAGCTTGGTGACAGGCGATCCTGGCTACACCTTC. Protein: CASSLVTGDPGYTF.

This rearrangement joins TRBV29-1 to TRBJ1-2, with 7 bases aligning to TRBD1. The germline gives CDR1 SQVTM, CDR2 ANQGSEA. The CDR3 has 16 residues. V was pared by 1 base and J by 4 bases, with 12 bases of the junction left unmatched. CDR3 in DNA: TGCAGCGTTGAAGGGCCCGGGGCAGGGGGTGGCTATGGCTACACCTTC. Protein: CSVEGPGAGGGYGYTF.

V usage is TRBV6-1 and J usage is TRBJ1-1; D ambiguous. V was clipped by 4 bases and J by 3 bases, with 9 bases between them. Germline CDR1 reads MNHNS; CDR2 reads SASEGT. The CDR3 spans 13 residues. The CDR3 sequence is CASSAAPYTEAFF. CDR3 DNA sequence: TGTGCCAGCAGTGCAGCTCCCTACACTGAAGCTTTCTTT.

The chain is built from TRBV4-3 and TRBJ2-7; 7 bases align to TRBD2. The ends lost 7 bases at V and 5 bases at J; junction bases unmatched: 20. This CDR3 comprises 17 residues. Germline V CDR1 and CDR2: LGHNA, YSLEER. The CDR3, as DNA: TGCGCCAGCATACCAAGGCAATCCCCAGGACTAGACCACGAGCAGTACTTC. This translates into CASIPRQSPGLDHEQYF.